The 25 T cell receptor beta chains given below trace back to one sample, sequenced in a study of T cell changes during pregnancy in multiple sclerosis. The table came from immunoSEQ multiplex PCR; TCRdb's copy has only in-frame clones and leaves some out. The sample carries 35,000 to 40,000 clones, about 88% recorded once. Here the sequenced sample was CD4+ T cells from peripheral blood mononuclear cells, taken before pregnancy. These receptors came from a female donor with multiple sclerosis, enrolled in a pregnancy study.

This chain joins TRBV7-2 and TRBJ2-7; 14 bases align to TRBD2. Germline CDR1 is SGHTA and CDR2 is FQGNSA. V shed 2 bases and J 6 bases; nucleotides not matched to a gene: 12. The length of the CDR3 is 18 residues. CDR3 coding DNA: TGTGCCAGCAGCTTATTACCCGGGACTAGCGGGAGAGGTGTCGAGCAGTACTTC. This gives the protein CASSLLPGTSGRGVEQYF.

The chain employs TRBV5-1 and TRBJ1-2; possibly TRBD1 for D (6 bases). The germline V gene has CDR1 SGHRS and CDR2 YFSETQ. The CDR3 has 14 residues. V dropped 4 bases and J dropped 1 base, with 11 bases sitting between them. CDR3 loop: CASSPRGDNYGYTF. The DNA for the CDR3 is TGCGCCAGCAGCCCCAGGGGTGATAACTATGGCTACACCTTC.

In this sample, this clone turned up once. This chain links TRBV13 with TRBJ2-7; D might be TRBD1 (6 bases). Trimming pared 0 bases from V and 2 bases from J, leaving 11 bases between. From germline, CDR1 is PRHDT and CDR2 FYEKMQ (reference sequence). The CDR3 runs 15 residues. CDR3 DNA sequence: TGTGCCAGCAGCTTAGGAGGACAGCAGGCCTACGAGCAGTACTTC. This translates into CASSLGGQQAYEQYF.

J is TRBJ1-1 and V is TRBV30; D gene uncertain. Germline CDR1 is GTSNPN and CDR2 is SVGIG (reference sequence). Trimming stripped 2 bases from V and 0 bases from J, with 4 bases between. CDR3 length equals 12 residues. CDR3 protein: CAWSIMNTEAFF. CDR3 DNA sequence: TGTGCCTGGAGTATAATGAACACTGAAGCTTTCTTT.

The rearrangement uses TRBV6-5 and TRBJ1-5, with D possibly matching TRBD1 (6 bases). The ends were cut back, 0 bases at V and 9 bases at J, with 15 bases in the middle. Germline assignment: CDR1 MNHEY and CDR2 SVGAGI. This CDR3 region has 15 residues. CDR3 amino acids: CASSYSAAGVAPQHF. As DNA, the CDR3 is TGTGCCAGCAGTTACTCGGCGGCAGGGGTTGCGCCCCAGCATTTT.

In this sample, this clone is medium-sized. The V gene is TRBV30, the J gene TRBJ1-5; no clear D gene. V was shortened by 2 bases and J by 9 bases, with 11 bases between the two germline ends. There are 12 residues in the CDR3. Germline CDR1 and CDR2: GTSNPN and SVGIG (reference sequence). CDR3 DNA: TGTGCCTGGAGTTCCCCTACGGGGCCCCAGCATTTT. This encodes CAWSSPTGPQHF. The full variable domain, completed using reference TRBV30 and TRBJ1-5, is SQTIHQWPATLVQPVGSPLSLECTVEGTSNPNLYWYRQAAGRGLQLLFYSVGIGQISSEVPQNLSASRPQDRQFILSSKKLLLSDSGFYLCAWSSPTGPQHFGDGTRLSIL.

In regard to this clone: Within the sample, other DNA sequences also encode this same CDR3. J is TRBJ2-7 and V is TRBV5-1; D ambiguous. The CDR3 totals 12 residues. V was cut by 2 bases and J by 3 bases, with 6 bases left in between. Germline assignment: CDR1 SGHRS and CDR2 YFSETQ. DNA for the CDR3: TGCGCCAGCAGCTTCTATGACTACGAGCAGTACTTC. It yields the protein CASSFYDYEQYF.

The rearrangement links TRBV4-1 to TRBJ2-7, with D unclear. The CDR3 is 13 residues long. V was clipped by 2 bases and J by 5 bases, with 10 bases between them. Germline assignment: CDR1 MGHRA and CDR2 YSYEKL. The CDR3 is CASSQIVRDEQYF. In DNA form, the CDR3 reads TGCGCCAGCAGCCAAATAGTTCGGGACGAGCAGTACTTC.

The genes are TRBV25-1 and TRBJ2-3; 7 bases match TRBD2. Trimming cost V 4 bases and J 2 bases; bases outside gene matches: 3. The germline CDR1 and CDR2 sequences are MGHDK and SYGVNS. The CDR3 extends over 14 amino acids. The CDR3 reads CASSGEGTTDTQYF. For the CDR3, the DNA is TGTGCCAGCAGTGGGGAGGGAACCACAGATACGCAGTATTTT.

With respect to this clone: Different DNA sequences within this sample yield the same CDR3. This chain links TRBV5-6 with TRBJ2-7; D remains unclear. Looked up from germline, CDR1 is SGHDT and CDR2 is YYEEEE. Trimming removed 3 bases from V and 0 bases from J, with 4 bases in between. The CDR3 is 12 residues long. DNA of the CDR3: TGTGCCAGCAGCTCCCGCTCCTACGAGCAGTACTTC. Its protein product is CASSSRSYEQYF.

The chain employs TRBV10-3 and TRBJ1-3; no clear D. The germline V gene has CDR1 ENHRY and CDR2 SYGVKD. This CDR3 spans 14 amino acids. V lost 6 bases to trimming and J lost 4 bases, with 13 bases between them. The CDR3 nucleotides read TGTGCCATCAGGGAAGGTGGAGAGGGAAACACCATATATTTT. Its protein is CAIREGGEGNTIYF.

The chain employs TRBV7-3 and TRBJ1-2, with D possibly being TRBD1 (6 bases). Trimming took 4 bases from V and 4 from J, leaving 13 bases between them. The CDR3 contains 14 residues. The germline V gene encodes CDR1 SGHTA and CDR2 FQGTGA. CDR3 region: CASSSLGQLYGYTF. DNA for the CDR3: TGTGCCAGCAGCTCACTCGGACAGCTCTATGGCTACACCTTC.

V usage is TRBV9 and J usage is TRBJ2-3; D is unresolved. Between the trimmed V and J ends, which lost 3 bases and 0 bases, there was a span of 2 bases. This CDR3 contains 12 residues. The V gene's germline CDR1 is SGDLS and CDR2 YYNGEE. The CDR3 sequence: CASSASTDTQYF. CDR3 bases: TGTGCCAGCAGCGCGAGCACAGATACGCAGTATTTT.

This chain joins TRBV27 and TRBJ2-1; 10 nucleotides align to TRBD2. The CDR3 is made up of 13 amino acids. Germline V gene sequence: CDR1 MNHEY, CDR2 SMNVEV (reference sequence). V lost 4 bases and J lost 9; bases outside the gene matches: 3. The CDR3 is CASSSSGRAEQFF. The CDR3 coding sequence is TGTGCCAGCAGTTCGAGCGGGAGGGCTGAGCAGTTCTTC.

This clone was seen a few times. V gene TRBV19 combines with J gene TRBJ1-3, with a possible D match to TRBD1 (6 bases). Deletions cut 5 bases from V and 0 bases from J, with 8 bases between. The germline gives CDR1 LNHDA, CDR2 SQIVND (reference sequence). The CDR3 loop spans 14 amino acids. In nucleotides, the CDR3 is TGTGCCAGTAGTCCGGACAGCTCTGGAAACACCATATATTTT. Translating gives CASSPDSSGNTIYF.

Comments on this clone: One end of the junction does not line up with germline, which may come from a read error. The V call is TRBV5-1, the J call TRBJ2-3, with TRBD2 matching over 14 bases. The CDR3 is 16 amino acids. Per germline, CDR1 SGHRS and CDR2 YFSETQ. The CDR3 DNA reads as TGCGCCAGCAGCTCGACTAGCGGGAGGGGCACGGATACGCAGTATTTT. Translation gives CASSSTSGRGTDTQYF.

This clone was detected once. The chain uses TRBV5-1 and TRBJ2-1; 8 bases map to TRBD2. This CDR3 is built from 17 residues. Trimming cost V 4 bases and J 0 bases; bases outside gene matches: 9. Germline V gene sequence: CDR1 SGHRS, CDR2 YFSETQ. The CDR3 region is CASSRGTSYSSYNEQFF. Here the CDR3 DNA reads TGCGCCAGCAGCCGCGGGACTAGTTATTCCTCCTACAATGAGCAGTTCTTC.

This clone was observed a few times. The J gene is TRBJ2-3, the V gene TRBV18; D perhaps matches TRBD2 (5 bases). Trimming left V 6 bases short and J 2 bases short, with 21 bases between. The CDR3 runs to 17 residues. Per germline, CDR1 KGHSH and CDR2 LQKENI. CDR3 in amino acids: CASSPTSRLAATDTQYF. CDR3 DNA: TGTGCCAGCTCCCCAACCAGTCGTCTAGCTGCCACAGATACGCAGTATTTT. Combining the CDR3 with reference TRBV18 and TRBJ2-3 gives the whole variable domain NAGVMQNPRHLVRRRGQEARLRCSPMKGHSHVYWYRQLPEEGLKFMVYLQKENIIDESGMPKERFSAEFPKEGPSILRIQQVVRGDSAAYFCASSPTSRLAATDTQYFGPGTRLTVL.

There are a few counts of this clone. The chain has TRBV29-1 and TRBJ1-2, with D hard to call. Looked up from germline, CDR1 is SQVTM and CDR2 is ANQGSEA. The CDR3 is made up of 12 amino acids. The germline V and J ends were trimmed by 2 bases and 2 bases, with 6 bases remaining between them. CDR3 bases: TGCAGCGTTGAATGGCAGAACTATGGCTACACCTTC. The encoded protein is CSVEWQNYGYTF.

This chain uses TRBV7-3 with TRBJ2-1; the match to TRBD2 covers 9 bases. CDR1 is SGHTA, CDR2 FQGTGA, per germline. The CDR3 totals 13 residues. The V segment lost 2 bases and the J segment 16 bases; nucleotides outside the gene matches: 9. CDR3 nucleotide sequence: TGTGCCAGCAGCTTAGGGCGGGAGGGGGTACACTTCTTC. It codes for CASSLGREGVHFF.

V usage is TRBV5-1 and J usage is TRBJ1-4, with 9 nucleotides matching TRBD1. The trim removed 0 bases at V and 8 bases at J, leaving 5 bases unmatched. The CDR3 consists of 15 residues. Germline values: CDR1 SGHRS, CDR2 YFSETQ. The CDR3 DNA follows: TGCGCCAGCAGCTTGGGGACAGGGGATGGCGAAAAACTGTTTTTT. It encodes CASSLGTGDGEKLFF.

A single count supports this clone. This chain joins TRBV18 and TRBJ2-4; 13 bases fit TRBD2. In germline, CDR1 is KGHSH, CDR2 LQKENI. The length of the CDR3 is 15 residues. V shed 3 bases and J 7 bases; nucleotides not matched to a gene: 3. CDR3 in DNA: TGTGCCAGCTCACCGGAACTAGCGGGGGGGAACATTCAGTACTTC. This sequence encodes CASSPELAGGNIQYF.

The rearrangement links TRBV5-4 to TRBJ2-1; 9 nucleotides agree with TRBD1. Germline V gene sequence: CDR1 SGHNT, CDR2 YYREEE (reference sequence). V dropped 0 bases and J dropped 3; count of bases not matched to a gene: 7. The CDR3 runs to 17 residues. DNA of the CDR3: TGTGCCAGCAGCTTGGTTTCCGGGACAGGGAGCTACAATGAGCAGTTCTTC. Translated: CASSLVSGTGSYNEQFF.

The rearrangement uses TRBV19 and TRBJ2-5, with 7 bases that match TRBD1. Germline lookup yields CDR1 LNHDA and CDR2 SQIVND (reference sequence). The junction had 6 bases not matched to a gene; V was cut back by 3 bases and J by 5 bases. This CDR3 has 14 amino acids. Here the CDR3 DNA reads TGTGCCAGTAGTATTACAGGGGCCTCGGAGACCCAGTACTTC. Residues: CASSITGASETQYF.

The chain uses TRBV4-1 and TRBJ2-5, with D possibly matching TRBD1 (6 bases). The CDR3 runs to 14 residues. Trimming took off 4 bases at V and 1 base at J, with 10 bases between the two ends. The germline V gene encodes CDR1 MGHRA and CDR2 YSYEKL. The DNA of the CDR3 is TGCGCCAGCAGCCCGGGACAAAGCCAAGAGACCCAGTACTTC. It encodes CASSPGQSQETQYF.